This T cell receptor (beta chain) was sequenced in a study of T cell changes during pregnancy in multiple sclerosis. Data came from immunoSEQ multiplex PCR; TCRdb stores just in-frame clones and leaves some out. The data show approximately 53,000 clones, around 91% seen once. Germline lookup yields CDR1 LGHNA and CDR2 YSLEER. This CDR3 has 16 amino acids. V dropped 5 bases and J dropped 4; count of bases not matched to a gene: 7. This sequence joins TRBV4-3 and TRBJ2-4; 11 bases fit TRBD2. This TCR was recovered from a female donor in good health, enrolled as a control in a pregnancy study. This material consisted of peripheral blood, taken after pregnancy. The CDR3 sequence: CASSSLAGGGKNIQYF. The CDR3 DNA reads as TGCGCCAGCAGCTCCTTAGCGGGGGGGGGAAAAAACATTCAGTACTTC.